These 25 T cell receptor beta chains originate from one sample sequenced in a study of T cell repertoires in cytomegalovirus infection. For these TCRs, the target antigens are not known. One entry per CDR3 protein, called by TCRdb with MiXCR from the reads. This table has some 350,000 distinct CDR3 sequences, 25% to 30% appearing once. The specimen comprised cultured PBMCs, sampled from culture after CMV antigen stimulation. These receptors were taken from a human donor in good health (CMV status not recorded). Some clones in this sample may be carry-over from other donors' samples.

This chain links TRBV2 with TRBJ1-1; D ambiguous. The CDR3 length is 13 residues. Germline V CDR1 and CDR2: SNHLY, FYNNEI. V was shortened by 2 bases and J by 1 base, with 5 bases between the two germline ends. In nucleotides, the CDR3 is TGTGCCAGCAGTGAACCACAGAACACTGAAGCTTTCTTT. Translating it yields CASSEPQNTEAFF.

V and J are TRBV7-3 and TRBJ2-3, with TRBD2 identical over 7 bases. With V trimmed by 5 bases and J by 5 bases, 10 bases remained unmatched. Per germline, CDR1 SGHTA and CDR2 FQGTGA. CDR3 length: 15 amino acids. The CDR3 loop is CASSPSSGPIDTQYF. The DNA for the CDR3 is TGTGCCAGCAGCCCATCTAGCGGTCCAATAGATACGCAGTATTTT.

The J gene is TRBJ2-7, the V gene TRBV7-2, with 9 bases fitting TRBD2. The CDR3 runs to 15 residues. CDR1 and CDR2 from the germline V gene are SGHTA and FQGNSA. V trimming: 4 bases; J trimming: 0 bases; junction bases outside the gene matches: 4. The CDR3 region has the DNA TGTGCCAGCAGCTCCTCTAGCGGGACCTCCTACGAGCAGTACTTC. Protein product: CASSSSSGTSYEQYF.

This clonotype occurred a few times. The V call is TRBV12-3 or TRBV12-4, the J call TRBJ1-1; weak D call: TRBD1 (5 bases). The CDR3 loop spans 11 amino acids. The V gene lost 6 bases and the J gene lost 6 bases, with 8 bases spanning the gap. The CDR3 region is CASRRDAEAFF. The CDR3 DNA reads TGTGCCAGCAGGAGGGACGCTGAAGCTTTCTTT.

The CDR3 DNA is TGTGCCAGCAGTTTCGCGGGAGGGGGAGGCAATGAGCAGTTCTTC. Translated, it gives CASSFAGGGGNEQFF. This chain uses TRBV12-3 or TRBV12-4 with TRBJ2-1; 9 bases align to TRBD2. V shed 3 bases and J 6 bases; nucleotides not matched to a gene: 6. The CDR3 extends over 15 amino acids.

V gene TRBV15 combines with J gene TRBJ1-4, with D perhaps TRBD1 (5 bases). Trimming took off 3 bases at V and 8 bases at J, with 16 bases between the two ends. Per the germline V gene, CDR1 is LNHNV and CDR2 is YYDKDF (reference sequence). This CDR3 is 15 amino acids long. The CDR3 spells CATSSPGAGSEKLFF. CDR3 nucleotides: TGTGCCACCAGCAGTCCTGGCGCAGGGTCGGAAAAACTGTTTTTT.

This clonotype was seen only a few times. The V call is TRBV11-2, the J call TRBJ2-2; possible D gene TRBD1, 7 bases. The CDR3 consists of 16 residues. Per the germline V gene, CDR1 is SGHAT and CDR2 is FQNNGV. V was trimmed by 2 bases and J by 2 bases, leaving 12 bases between them. CDR3 DNA: TGTGCCAGCAGCTTATTTCAGGGGGGAAACACCGGGGAGCTGTTTTTT. It encodes CASSLFQGGNTGELFF. Looking up the rest from reference TRBV11-2 and TRBJ2-2 gives the full variable domain: EAGVAQSPRYKIIEKRQSVAFWCNPISGHATLYWYQQILGQGPKLLIQFQNNGVVDDSQLPKDRFSAERLKGVDSTLKIQPAKLEDSAVYLCASSLFQGGNTGELFFGEGSRLTVL.

V gene TRBV6-1 combines with J gene TRBJ2-3, with TRBD2 as a possible D gene (6 bases). In germline, CDR1 is MNHNS, CDR2 SASEGT. The V end lost 4 bases, the J end lost 0 bases, and 8 bases lay between the germline ends. The CDR3 runs to 14 residues. CDR3 amino acids: CASSGGASTDTQYF. Here the CDR3 DNA reads TGTGCCAGCAGTGGCGGGGCCAGCACAGATACGCAGTATTTT.

The gene calls are TRBV7-9 and TRBJ1-1, with 7 nucleotides matching TRBD1. Trimming removed 5 bases from V and 0 bases from J; junction bases left unmatched: 18. There are 19 residues in the CDR3. Germline lookup yields CDR1 SEHNR and CDR2 FQNEAQ (reference sequence). The CDR3, as DNA: TGTGCCAGCAGCCCCAAACGGAGACAGGGCCCTCTTCTGAACACTGAAGCTTTCTTT. It specifies CASSPKRRQGPLLNTEAFF.

V gene TRBV28 combines with J gene TRBJ2-2, with D perhaps assigned TRBD1 or TRBD2 (6 bases each). The CDR3 contains 15 residues. V dropped 6 bases and J dropped 7 bases, with 18 bases sitting between them. Germline V gene sequence: CDR1 MDHEN, CDR2 SYDVKM. CDR3 loop: CASSHGGGRVGELFF. The CDR3, as DNA: TGTGCCAGCAGCCACGGAGGGGGGCGCGTCGGGGAGCTGTTTTTT.

This clonotype showed up just a few times. The rearrangement joins TRBV6-6 to TRBJ2-3, with D possibly matching TRBD2 (6 bases). The CDR3 extends over 14 amino acids. Per germline, CDR1 MNHNY and CDR2 SVGAGI (reference sequence). V was trimmed by 4 bases and J by 2 bases, leaving 10 bases between them. The CDR3 DNA reads as TGTGCCAGCAGTTGGGACTGGGACACAGATACGCAGTATTTT. It specifies CASSWDWDTDTQYF.

The table lists this clonotype with a few counts. This chain uses TRBV6-1 with TRBJ2-1; D is unresolved. This CDR3 is built from 14 residues. Germline values: CDR1 MNHNS, CDR2 SASEGT. Trimming stripped 0 bases from V and 11 bases from J, with 14 bases between. CDR3 in DNA: TGTGCCAGCAGTGAAGCGCTTCGCCCTACTCAGCAGTTCTTC. This encodes CASSEALRPTQQFF.

This clonotype was seen at least ten times. This chain connects TRBV7-2 to TRBJ2-1; 12 nucleotides line up with TRBD2. CDR1 and CDR2 from the germline V gene are SGHTA and FQGNSA. V shed 5 bases, J shed 5 bases, and the junction held 7 bases outside the gene matches. This CDR3 spans 16 amino acids. CDR3 amino acids: CASSLTGTSGHNEQFF. Written as DNA, the CDR3 is TGTGCCAGCAGCCTAACCGGGACTAGCGGGCACAATGAGCAGTTCTTC.

The genes are TRBV5-1 and TRBJ2-1, with D possibly TRBD1 on 6 matching bases. Germline V gene lookup returns CDR1 SGHRS and CDR2 YFSETQ. Between the trimmed V and J ends, which lost 4 bases and 8 bases, there was a span of 16 bases. CDR3 length equals 14 residues. The CDR3, as DNA: TGCGCCAGCAGCATCTCGGACAGCGGCGATGAGCAGTTCTTC. This encodes CASSISDSGDEQFF.

This clonotype was seen a handful of times. The CDR3, as DNA: TGTGCCAGCAGCTTAGGTCGTGTTAGTGAGCAGTACTTC. As protein: CASSLGRVSEQYF. The chain uses TRBV7-2 and TRBJ2-7; D is ambiguous. Per the germline V gene, CDR1 is SGHTA and CDR2 is FQGNSA. The V end lost 1 base, the J end lost 7 bases, and 11 bases lay between the germline ends. The CDR3 consists of 13 residues.

The chain joins TRBV2 to TRBJ1-5, with 8 bases fitting TRBD1. Germline CDR1 is SNHLY and CDR2 is FYNNEI. J lost 4 bases, V lost 2 bases, and 10 bases had no gene match. This CDR3 spans 17 amino acids. CDR3 loop: CASSESSGTGVNQPQHF. The CDR3 DNA sequence: TGTGCCAGCAGTGAATCTTCCGGGACAGGAGTTAATCAGCCCCAGCATTTT.

This clonotype has just a few counts. This rearrangement joins TRBV3-1 to TRBJ1-2, with a possible D match to TRBD1 (6 bases). Looked up from germline, CDR1 is LGHDT and CDR2 is YNNKEL (reference sequence). The V end lost 2 bases, the J end lost 5 bases, and 6 bases lay between the germline ends. This CDR3 is built from 12 residues. The CDR3 DNA reads TGTGCCAGCAGCCAAACAGGGTATGGCTACACCTTC. This sequence encodes CASSQTGYGYTF.

The chain carries TRBV7-9 and TRBJ1-6, with D unresolved. CDR1 is SEHNR and CDR2 is FQNEAQ in the germline V gene (reference sequence). V was pared by 5 bases and J by 8 bases, with 16 bases between. This CDR3 comprises 15 residues. For the CDR3, the DNA is TGTGCCAGCAGCCGCAGCCTACGAAAGGATTCACCCCTCCACTTT. This sequence encodes CASSRSLRKDSPLHF.

This clonotype was counted many times. V is TRBV19 and J is TRBJ1-2; D gene uncertain. With 4 bases removed from V and 4 bases from J, the gap between germline ends came to 13 bases. The CDR3 totals 14 residues. Germline loops: CDR1 LNHDA, CDR2 SQIVND (reference sequence). The CDR3 DNA is TGTGCCAGTAGTACCGACATATACGGCTATGGCTACACCTTC. It specifies CASSTDIYGYGYTF.

Regarding this clonotype: A much larger clone is a single base away; this may be a read error. The V and J genes are TRBV3-1 and TRBJ1-5; 10 bases match TRBD1. Per the germline V gene, CDR1 is LGHDT and CDR2 is YNNKEL (reference sequence). CDR3 length equals 14 residues. J was trimmed by 5 bases and V by 3 bases; bases with no gene match: 1. DNA of the CDR3: TGTGCCAGCAGCCAGACAGGGGGCTATCAGCCCCAGCATTTT. It specifies CASSQTGGYQPQHF.

The J gene is TRBJ2-7, the V gene TRBV6-1; 7 bases map to TRBD2. Germline lookup yields CDR1 MNHNS and CDR2 SASEGT. V shed 8 bases, J shed 3 bases, and the junction held 13 bases outside the gene matches. CDR3 length: 15 residues. The DNA of the CDR3 is TGTGCCAGCGGAAGCGGGACCCAACGACGCTACGAGCAGTACTTC. Its translation: CASGSGTQRRYEQYF.

The table lists this clonotype with a few counts. The rearrangement links TRBV7-6 to TRBJ2-3; D not certain. CDR3 length: 13 amino acids. Looked up from germline, CDR1 is SGHVS and CDR2 is FNYEAQ. Trimming removed 2 bases from V and 5 bases from J, with 8 bases in between. For the CDR3, the DNA is TGTGCCAGCAGCTTATCAAGAGGAGATACGCAGTATTTT. It specifies CASSLSRGDTQYF.

This clonotype was counted at least ten times. The genes are TRBV12-3 or TRBV12-4 and TRBJ1-4; perhaps TRBD1 as D (5 bases). V was pared by 3 bases and J by 5 bases, with 10 bases between. The CDR3 is 14 residues long. The CDR3 DNA reads TGTGCCAGCAGTTTGCCCTGGGGGAATGAAAAACTGTTTTTT. Protein product: CASSLPWGNEKLFF.

This clonotype was detected a few times. This chain connects TRBV6-5 to TRBJ1-3; 7 nucleotides match TRBD1. The V gene's germline CDR1 is MNHEY and CDR2 SVGAGI. The J segment lost 0 bases and the V segment lost 7 bases, leaving 6 bases of the junction unmatched. The CDR3 length is 15 residues. The CDR3 nucleotides read TGTGCCAGCAAGGACAGGATCAGCTCTGGAAACACCATATATTTT. Translation: CASKDRISSGNTIYF.

The chain combines TRBV11-2 with TRBJ2-7, with TRBD1 as a possible D gene (5 bases). Between the trimmed V and J ends, which lost 2 bases and 10 bases, there was a span of 12 bases. CDR1 and CDR2 from the germline V gene are SGHAT and FQNNGV. This CDR3 spans 12 amino acids. The chain's CDR3 is CASSLMDMDQYF. The CDR3 bases are TGTGCCAGCAGCTTAATGGACATGGATCAGTACTTC.